Listed here are 21 T cell receptor beta chains from one sample, sequenced in a study of T cells after yellow fever vaccination. One entry per CDR3 protein results from TCRdb running MiXCR on the 5' RACE reads. The table has some 500,000 distinct CDR3 sequences, less than 15% seen once; the top ten hold around 15%. The sample was PBMCs, taken on the day of the yellow fever booster vaccination. The receptors come from a man in his thirties or forties who received the YFV17D yellow fever vaccine.

The chain carries TRBV5-1 and TRBJ1-3, with TRBD1 as a possible D gene (5 bases). Germline CDR1 is SGHRS and CDR2 is YFSETQ. The CDR3 loop spans 17 amino acids. V lost 7 bases to trimming and J lost 3 bases, with 23 bases between them. CDR3 sequence reads: CASGSQPGNLGGNTIYF. CDR3 bases: TGCGCCAGCGGATCCCAACCAGGGAATTTAGGTGGAAACACCATATATTTT.

This clonotype was seen a handful of times. The chain carries TRBV29-1 and TRBJ2-5; D is uncertain. Between the trimmed V and J ends, which lost 4 bases and 3 bases, there was a span of 9 bases. The CDR3 runs to 12 residues. Germline assignment: CDR1 SQVTM and CDR2 ANQGSEA. The CDR3 loop is CSVGGQKETQYF. Here the CDR3 DNA reads TGCAGCGTTGGTGGCCAGAAAGAGACCCAGTACTTC.

V is TRBV5-5 and J is TRBJ1-1, with a tentative D call TRBD1 (6 bases). The V gene lost 0 bases and the J gene lost 4 bases, with 7 bases spanning the gap. Looked up from germline, CDR1 is SGHKS and CDR2 is YYEKEE (reference sequence). The CDR3 contains 13 residues. As DNA, the CDR3 is TGTGCCAGCAGCTTGGAGGGGGTCACTGAAGCTTTCTTT. Translation: CASSLEGVTEAFF.

The genes are TRBV7-2 and TRBJ2-7; TRBD2 matches 8 bases. The CDR3 loop spans 12 amino acids. Germline CDR1 and CDR2: SGHTA and FQGNSA. With 4 bases clipped from V and 12 bases from J, the junction kept 8 bases outside the gene matches. CDR3 sequence: CASSSPRLAMYF. The CDR3, as DNA: TGTGCCAGCAGCTCCCCAAGACTAGCGATGTACTTC.

This chain uses TRBV30 with TRBJ2-1; D not resolved. The V end lost 3 bases, the J end lost 5 bases, and 11 bases lay between the germline ends. The CDR3 is 13 residues long. The germline gives CDR1 GTSNPN, CDR2 SVGIG (reference sequence). Here the CDR3 reads CAWSLGTHNEQFF. Here the CDR3 DNA reads TGTGCCTGGAGCCTCGGCACTCACAATGAGCAGTTCTTC.

This clonotype was counted a few times. The gene calls are TRBV10-3 and TRBJ2-1; D possibly corresponds to TRBD1 (6 bases). With 6 bases removed from V and 7 bases from J, the gap between germline ends came to 10 bases. The CDR3 contains 12 residues. Germline V gives CDR1 ENHRY, CDR2 SYGVKD. The CDR3 nucleotides read TGTGCCATCAGGGGGGCTTGGAATGAGCAGTTCTTC. Encoded protein: CAIRGAWNEQFF.

This chain links TRBV29-1 with TRBJ2-6; perhaps TRBD1 as D (5 bases). Trimming pared 4 bases from V and 0 bases from J, leaving 13 bases between. Looked up from germline, CDR1 is SQVTM and CDR2 is ANQGSEA. The CDR3 length is 16 residues. The CDR3 coding sequence is TGCAGCGTTGTTGAAGCTCAGGGCTCTGGGGCCAACGTCCTGACTTTC. Translating gives CSVVEAQGSGANVLTF.

The V call is TRBV12-3 or TRBV12-4, the J call TRBJ1-4; TRBD1 agrees at 10 bases. The CDR3 sequence is 15 residues long. After removal of 3 bases from V and 7 bases from J, the junction contained 5 bases not matched to a gene. CDR3 region: CASSLRQGAGEKLFF. CDR3 coding DNA: TGTGCCAGCAGTTTGAGACAGGGGGCCGGTGAAAAACTGTTTTTT.

J is TRBJ2-3 and V is TRBV29-1; 7 nucleotides line up with TRBD1. J was trimmed by 2 bases and V by 6 bases; bases with no gene match: 11. CDR1 SQVTM and CDR2 ANQGSEA come from the germline V gene. This CDR3 is built from 15 residues. For the CDR3, the DNA is TGCAGCGTCCTACTCCCGGGACAGTTCACAGATACGCAGTATTTT. Amino acid sequence: CSVLLPGQFTDTQYF.

This clonotype was seen a few times. This rearrangement joins TRBV9 to TRBJ2-3; D unclear. Trimming left V 0 bases short and J 4 bases short, with 9 bases between. CDR3 length equals 14 residues. Germline CDR1 is SGDLS and CDR2 is YYNGEE. As DNA, the CDR3 is TGTGCCAGCAGCGTAGACCCCTGGGCAGATACGCAGTATTTT. Its translation is CASSVDPWADTQYF.

This clonotype has just a few counts. V gene TRBV5-4 combines with J gene TRBJ2-7; D gene uncertain. The CDR3 loop spans 13 amino acids. V lost 4 bases and J 6 bases, leaving 14 bases between the germline ends. In germline, CDR1 is SGHNT, CDR2 YYREEE (reference sequence). CDR3 sequence: CASSLPSGFEQYF. The CDR3 DNA reads TGTGCCAGCAGCCTCCCGTCTGGCTTCGAGCAGTACTTC.

The chain uses TRBV4-3 and TRBJ1-2, with 7 bases identical to TRBD1. Germline V lookup: CDR1 LGHNA, CDR2 YSLEER. The CDR3 has 15 residues. With 0 bases clipped from V and 5 bases from J, the junction kept 6 bases outside the gene matches. Here the CDR3 reads CASSQDSTGLYGYTF. The CDR3 DNA reads as TGCGCCAGCAGCCAAGATTCGACAGGGCTTTATGGCTACACCTTC.

This chain joins TRBV3-1 and TRBJ1-4; TRBD1 might be the D (6 bases). Trimming removed 1 base at V and 8 bases at J, with 14 bases between. The CDR3 is made up of 15 amino acids. Germline-derived CDR1 and CDR2 are LGHDT and YNNKEL (reference sequence). CDR3 loop: CASSQGWGRREKLFF. The CDR3 coding sequence is TGTGCCAGCAGCCAAGGTTGGGGGCGAAGAGAAAAACTGTTTTTT.

The rearrangement joins TRBV28 to TRBJ2-3; 9 positions agree with TRBD2. Looked up from germline, CDR1 is MDHEN and CDR2 is SYDVKM. J was trimmed by 2 bases and V by 0 bases; bases with no gene match: 6. This CDR3 contains 17 residues. In DNA, the CDR3 is TGTGCCAGCAGTTTATGGGCTAGCGGGGCTTACACAGATACGCAGTATTTT. Encoded protein: CASSLWASGAYTDTQYF.

V is TRBV29-1 and J is TRBJ2-3; D is perhaps TRBD1 or TRBD2 (5 bases each). Trimming stripped 5 bases from V and 4 bases from J, with 19 bases between. This CDR3 has 15 amino acids. CDR1 is SQVTM and CDR2 is ANQGSEA in the germline V gene. Here the CDR3 DNA reads TGCAGCGTTTTGGGGGAGTTCAGAGGCCCAGATACGCAGTATTTT. Translating it yields CSVLGEFRGPDTQYF.

V and J are TRBV10-3 and TRBJ2-7; D is perhaps TRBD1 (8 bases). The CDR3 has 15 amino acids. V was shortened by 4 bases and J by 2 bases, with 15 bases between the two germline ends. Germline assignment: CDR1 ENHRY and CDR2 SYGVKD. DNA of the CDR3: TGTGCCATCAGTGGCACAGGGGGGGGGCCCTACGAGCAGTACTTC. Protein product: CAISGTGGGPYEQYF.

This chain links TRBV28 with TRBJ2-7; D remains ambiguous. The CDR3 sequence is 14 residues long. V dropped 3 bases and J dropped 6 bases, with 15 bases sitting between them. Germline loops: CDR1 MDHEN, CDR2 SYDVKM. CDR3 bases: TGTGCCAGCAGTTTTGACGTTGCCCTCTCCGAGCAGTACTTC. It encodes CASSFDVALSEQYF.

The chain combines TRBV7-2 with TRBJ2-2, with unresolved D. This CDR3 is 13 amino acids long. Germline V gene sequence: CDR1 SGHTA, CDR2 FQGNSA. V lost 2 bases and J 8 bases, leaving 9 bases between the germline ends. The CDR3 region is CASSLNGGGELFF. CDR3 nucleotides: TGTGCCAGCAGCTTAAATGGTGGAGGGGAGCTGTTTTTT. Full variable domain (missing parts from reference TRBV7-2 and TRBJ2-2): GAGVSQSPSNKVTEKGKDVELRCDPISGHTALYWYRQSLGQGLEFLIYFQGNSAPDKSGLPSDRFSAERTGGSVSTLTIQRTQQEDSAVYLCASSLNGGGELFFGEGSRLTVL.

This chain joins TRBV20-1 and TRBJ2-2; possible D gene TRBD2, 5 bases. There are 13 residues in the CDR3. Trimming removed 4 bases at V and 7 bases at J, with 13 bases between. Germline loops: CDR1 DFQATT, CDR2 SNEGSKA (reference sequence). The CDR3 here is CSANPAGHGELFF. CDR3 nucleotide sequence: TGCAGTGCTAACCCGGCGGGCCACGGGGAGCTGTTTTTT.

This clonotype was picked up a small number of times. The chain is built from TRBV20-1 and TRBJ1-1, with D perhaps TRBD1 (5 bases). The V gene's germline CDR1 is DFQATT and CDR2 SNEGSKA (reference sequence). V gave up 3 bases and J gave up 1 base, with 18 bases separating them. The CDR3 is 16 amino acids. As DNA, the CDR3 is TGCAGTGCTAGTCCCTCCTTGTGGGGCCGGAACACTGAAGCTTTCTTT. This codes for CSASPSLWGRNTEAFF.

V is TRBV7-8 and J is TRBJ2-5, with 12 bases matching TRBD2. After removal of 5 bases from V and 5 bases from J, the junction contained 12 bases not matched to a gene. In germline, CDR1 is SGHVS, CDR2 FQNEAQ. The CDR3 extends over 17 amino acids. The CDR3 nucleotides are TGTGCCAGCAGCGGACTAGCGGGACCCCTTAGCTACGAGACCCAGTACTTC. This codes for CASSGLAGPLSYETQYF.